In its sample, the clone carrying this T cell receptor beta chain was seen once. The source of the sample is a study of blood T cell repertoires in COVID-19. On the study more broadly: From the United States, Italy and Spain came samples of acute and convalescent COVID-19. PBMCs, B-cell-depleted T cells, or T cells were the source of the cDNA or gDNA that made up the material.

The germline V gene encodes CDR1 LNHDA and CDR2 SQIVND (reference sequence). With 4 bases removed from V and 9 bases from J, the gap between germline ends came to 13 bases. There are 13 residues in the CDR3. Original analysis: Amplified reference gene primers provided the basis for estimating nucleated cell counts. TCRdb keeps only in-frame clones here, not all; method: immunoSEQ multiplex PCR. D and trimming were read from the DNA, whereas the V and J calls and clone size are those reported in that table. The sample has more than 95,000 clones, about 90% seen once; the top ten hold approximately 3.5%.

Material for sequencing was peripheral blood. V and J are TRBV19 and TRBJ1-5; no reliable D call. This TCR derives from a woman aged 55-69 years with acute or convalescent COVID-19. The CDR3 here is CASSTHTLAPQHF. The CDR3 DNA reads TGTGCCAGTAGTACTCACACGCTAGCGCCCCAGCATTTT.